A selection of T cell receptor beta chains follows, all from one sample in a study of cytomegalovirus exposure and HLA in healthy donors. Here immunoSEQ multiplex PCR was the method, and the copy in TCRdb shows in-frame clones only, minus some. Altogether roughly 100,000 clones are present, roughly 94% being singletons, with the ten largest covering 0.89%. The sample was PBMCs. These TCRs come from a woman between 18 and 29 years old in good health and CMV-seronegative. Both conserved end residues are part of each CDR3. The order of the fields is J gene, D gene, V gene, clone size, CDR3 protein, CDR3 DNA. A D gene is named only where the DNA matches it firmly. Some rows have no size entry. The others give once, few or many, or a class for an expanded clone.

TRBJ1-2 - TRBV7-9 - CASSSKEGSRGAYGYTF TGTGCCAGCAGTTCAAAAGAGGGGTCCCGGGGGGCCTATGGCTACACCTTC
TRBJ2-5 - TRBV5-1 - CASSMDREETQYF TGCGCCAGCAGCATGGATAGAGAAGAGACCCAGTACTTC
TRBJ1-2 - TRBV10-2 once CASSESPSGTLYGYTF TGCGCCAGCAGTGAGTCGCCGAGTGGGACTCTCTATGGCTACACCTTC
TRBJ2-2 - TRBV10-3 - CAISVGGANTGELFF TGTGCCATCAGTGTCGGGGGTGCGAACACCGGGGAGCTGTTTTTT
TRBJ1-5 - TRBV5-8 - CASSLEPGGQPQHF TGTGCCAGCAGCTTAGAGCCCGGAGGCCAGCCCCAGCATTTT
TRBJ2-7 TRBD1 TRBV7-2 - CASSLDRDSYEQYF TGTGCCAGCAGCCTAGACAGGGACTCCTACGAGCAGTACTTC
TRBJ1-4 TRBD1 TRBV27 - CASPRVGGGTTNEKLFF TGTGCCAGCCCTAGGGTTGGAGGGGGCACAACTAATGAAAAACTGTTTTTT
TRBJ1-5 - TRBV27 - CASSFGRGSNQPQHF TGTGCCAGCAGTTTCGGCAGGGGCAGCAATCAGCCCCAGCATTTT
TRBJ2-5 - TRBV9 - CASSGETQYF TGTGCCAGCTCCGGAGAGACCCAGTACTTC
TRBJ2-3 TRBD2 TRBV5-4 - CASSSTPGGAADTQYF TGTGCCAGCAGCTCAACTCCGGGGGGGGCCGCAGATACGCAGTATTTT
TRBJ2-2 TRBD2 TRBV5-1 - CASSPSGGAGTGELFF TGCGCCAGCAGCCCTAGCGGGGGGGCCGGAACCGGGGAGCTGTTTTTT
TRBJ1-4 - TRBV19 - CASSMNGQTNEKLFF TGTGCCAGTAGTATGAACGGACAGACTAATGAAAAACTGTTTTTT
TRBJ1-2 TRBD1 TRBV27 once CASTPLRDRGNGYTF TGTGCCAGCACCCCGCTGCGGGACAGGGGAAATGGCTACACCTTC
TRBJ1-5 - TRBV6-6 - CASSSSGVMSQPQHF TGTGCCAGCAGTTCCTCAGGGGTAATGAGTCAGCCCCAGCATTTT
TRBJ2-1 TRBD2 TRBV7-6 once CASSPSGSIYNEQFF TGTGCCAGCTCCCCTAGCGGGAGTATCTACAATGAGCAGTTCTTC
TRBJ2-2 - TRBV2 - CASTSSTGELFF TGTGCCAGCACAAGTAGCACCGGGGAGCTGTTTTTT
TRBJ1-5 TRBD1 TRBV7-8 - CASSPGTGRSQPQHF TGTGCCAGCAGCCCCGGGACAGGGCGAAGTCAGCCCCAGCATTTT
TRBJ2-6 - TRBV5-1 - CASSATWVQGGANVLTF TGCGCCAGCAGCGCCACGTGGGTCCAGGGAGGGGCCAACGTCCTGACTTTC
TRBJ1-4 TRBD1 TRBV5-1 - CASSEGANSATNEKLFF TGCGCCAGTTCGGAGGGGGCGAATTCAGCGACTAATGAAAAACTGTTTTTT
TRBJ1-6 - TRBV19 - CARASGSYNSPLHF TGTGCCAGGGCGTCAGGCTCCTATAATTCACCCCTCCACTTT
TRBJ1-3 - TRBV5-1 - CASSLIPGFRDSGNTIYF TGCGCCAGCAGCTTAATCCCCGGATTCAGGGACTCTGGAAACACCATATATTTT
TRBJ1-2 - TRBV5-4 - CASSLGGHTF TGTGCCAGCAGCTTGGGCGGCCACACCTTC
TRBJ1-1 - TRBV7-2 - CASSSDRGGAVYTEAFF TGTGCCAGCAGCTCCGATAGGGGGGGAGCTGTGTACACTGAAGCTTTCTTT
TRBJ1-1 - TRBV6-5 - CASSYSPGAATEAFF TGTGCCAGCAGTTACTCTCCAGGGGCCGCGACTGAAGCTTTCTTT
TRBJ2-1 - TRBV5-4 - CASSLEGVEQFF TGTGCCAGCAGCTTGGAGGGGGTTGAGCAGTTCTTC
TRBJ1-1 TRBD1 TRBV7-3 once CASSSYPGGDTEAFF TGTGCCAGCAGCTCCTACCCAGGGGGCGACACTGAAGCTTTCTTT
TRBJ2-7 TRBD2 TRBV9 - CASSVASGGTYEQYF TGTGCCAGCAGCGTAGCTAGCGGGGGCACCTACGAGCAGTACTTC
TRBJ1-2 - TRBV2 - CASSDRQGSYLGYTF TGTGCCAGCAGTGATCGTCAGGGGTCCTATTTGGGCTACACCTTC
TRBJ1-3 - TRBV5-1 - CASSLADSGNTIYF TGCGCCAGCAGCTTGGCAGACTCTGGAAACACCATATATTTT